This passage covers 18 T cell receptor beta chains from one sample sequenced in a study of T-cell memory formation after mild COVID-19. MiXCR, applied by TCRdb to the 5' RACE reads, yields one record per CDR3 protein. Here the sample spans over 120,000 distinct CDR3 sequences, 5.5% to 7% being singletons. Sequenced material: PBMCs or a T cell subset sorted from them (not recorded which). Receptors were obtained from an adult woman who had mild COVID-19 (a few samples of this study predate the infection). Cell type and time point are not known.

This clonotype appeared many times. The genes are TRBV5-1 and TRBJ2-3; 14 nucleotides line up with TRBD2. The V and J ends lost 4 bases and 2 bases, in that order; junction bases with no gene match: 6. Germline values: CDR1 SGHRS, CDR2 YFSETQ. This CDR3 contains 17 residues. CDR3 sequence (DNA): TGCGCCAGCAGCCTCGCGACTAGCGGGGGGGCCACAGATACGCAGTATTTT. It translates to CASSLATSGGATDTQYF.

The chain recombines TRBV12-3 or TRBV12-4 with TRBJ1-2, with 7 bases identical to TRBD1. The V and J ends lost 4 bases and 4 bases, in that order; junction bases with no gene match: 6. The CDR3 sequence is 14 residues long. CDR3 coding DNA: TGTGCCAGCAGTTCTACAGGGGCCGGCTATGGCTACACCTTC. Translating gives CASSSTGAGYGYTF.

In this sample, this clonotype turned up a few times. This chain joins TRBV11-2 and TRBJ2-1; D might be TRBD1 or TRBD2, each matching 6 bases. The germline CDR1 and CDR2 sequences are SGHAT and FQNNGV. CDR3 size: 14 residues. V was trimmed by 7 bases and J by 6 bases, leaving 16 bases between them. The CDR3 DNA follows: TGTGCCAGCACCGCTCGGGGGCTGGGCAATGAGCAGTTCTTC. It yields the protein CASTARGLGNEQFF. Combining the CDR3 with reference TRBV11-2 and TRBJ2-1 gives the whole variable domain EAGVAQSPRYKIIEKRQSVAFWCNPISGHATLYWYQQILGQGPKLLIQFQNNGVVDDSQLPKDRFSAERLKGVDSTLKIQPAKLEDSAVYLCASTARGLGNEQFFGPGTRLTVL.

This clonotype came up a few times. The V call is TRBV5-4, the J call TRBJ2-5, with a possible D match to TRBD2 (7 bases). The CDR3 runs to 13 residues. Deletions cut 4 bases from V and 5 bases from J, with 12 bases between. Germline CDR1 SGHNT, CDR2 YYREEE (reference sequence). The CDR3 bases are TGTGCCAGCAGCAGAGGGGGGGTCGAGACCCAGTACTTC. It encodes CASSRGGVETQYF. The entire variable domain, with the rest obtained from reference TRBV5-4 and TRBJ2-5, is as follows: ETGVTQSPTHLIKTRGQQVTLRCSSQSGHNTVSWYQQALGQGPQFIFQYYREEENGRGNFPPRFSGLQFPNYSSELNVNALELDDSALYLCASSRGGVETQYFGPGTRLLVL.

The table lists this clonotype with many counts. This rearrangement joins TRBV7-9 to TRBJ2-7; D may be TRBD1 or TRBD2 (6 bases each). Germline V lookup: CDR1 SEHNR, CDR2 FQNEAQ (reference sequence). The V end lost 3 bases, the J end lost 2 bases, and 11 bases lay between the germline ends. The CDR3 is 14 amino acids. The CDR3: CASSLEGVTYEQYF. The CDR3, as DNA: TGTGCCAGCAGCTTGGAGGGGGTCACCTACGAGCAGTACTTC.

The CDR3: CASSRRMGTNYGYTF. CDR3 nucleotides: TGTGCCAGCAGCCGCCGGATGGGGACTAACTATGGCTACACCTTC. The chain employs TRBV14 and TRBJ1-2, with unresolved D. CDR3 length: 15 residues. Deletions cut 4 bases from V and 0 bases from J, with 12 bases between. The V gene's germline CDR1 is SGHDN and CDR2 FVKESK.

This clonotype was recorded at least ten times. This sequence joins TRBV6-2 or TRBV6-3 and TRBJ2-1, with D possibly TRBD1 on 5 matching bases. Per germline, CDR1 MNHEY and CDR2 SVGEGT. V was cut by 7 bases and J by 1 base, with 23 bases left in between. There are 18 residues in the CDR3. The CDR3 sequence: CASKREKSSSGSYNEQFF. The CDR3 coding sequence is TGTGCCAGCAAAAGGGAAAAATCGTCCTCAGGGTCCTACAATGAGCAGTTCTTC.

This clonotype was counted only a few times. The J gene is TRBJ2-1, the V gene TRBV4-3; D remains unclear. Trimming shortened V by 5 bases and J by 1 base, and 12 bases separated the two germline ends. This CDR3 is 15 amino acids long. CDR1 is LGHNA, CDR2 YSLEER, per germline. The CDR3 DNA reads as TGCGCCAGCAGCGACCGTAGGAATTCCTACAATGAGCAGTTCTTC. Protein product: CASSDRRNSYNEQFF.

The genes are TRBV7-2 and TRBJ1-6; 7 nucleotides align to TRBD1. This CDR3 comprises 15 residues. CDR1 is SGHTA, CDR2 FQGNSA, per germline. V lost 1 base to trimming and J lost 8 bases; unmatched junction nucleotides: 5. CDR3 nucleotides: TGTGCCAGCAGCTTAGATCGGGACAGCTATTCACCCCTCCACTTT. It codes for CASSLDRDSYSPLHF.

This clonotype was detected a few times. The V call is TRBV6-1, the J call TRBJ1-2; 7 bases are a match to TRBD1. The CDR3 totals 14 residues. Germline lookup yields CDR1 MNHNS and CDR2 SASEGT. With 7 bases clipped from V and 6 bases from J, the junction kept 11 bases outside the gene matches. CDR3 sequence: CASTNLQGTNGYTF. The CDR3 bases are TGTGCCAGCACCAACTTACAGGGGACGAATGGCTACACCTTC.

This clonotype was counted many times. The chain combines TRBV2 with TRBJ2-2, with TRBD1 identical over 7 bases. There are 15 residues in the CDR3. CDR1 SNHLY and CDR2 FYNNEI come from the germline V gene. Trimming took 4 bases from V and 4 from J; bases not matched to a gene: 6. The CDR3 sequence: CASSARQGGTGELFF. CDR3 nucleotide sequence: TGTGCCAGCAGTGCACGACAGGGTGGCACCGGGGAGCTGTTTTTT.

This clonotype has a count of ten or more. The chain uses TRBV6-2 or TRBV6-3 and TRBJ2-1, with 7 nucleotides matching TRBD2. Germline CDR1 and CDR2: MNHEY and SVGEGT. J was trimmed by 10 bases and V by 7 bases; bases with no gene match: 16. CDR3 length: 15 residues. The CDR3 spells CASKRFGGLQSEQFF. As DNA, the CDR3 is TGTGCCAGCAAGCGGTTCGGGGGGTTACAGTCCGAGCAGTTCTTC.

This clonotype was seen a handful of times. The chain joins TRBV12-3 or TRBV12-4 to TRBJ1-5; D not resolved. V lost 7 bases and J 1 base, leaving 8 bases between the germline ends. CDR3 size: 13 residues. The CDR3 here is CASKGLSNQPQHF. The CDR3 region has the DNA TGTGCCAGCAAAGGGTTAAGCAATCAGCCCCAGCATTTT.

This clonotype showed up just a few times. The J gene is TRBJ2-2, the V gene TRBV6-2 or TRBV6-3; 14 nucleotides agree with TRBD2. CDR1 and CDR2 (germline): MNHEY, SVGEGT. V shed 6 bases and J 5 bases; nucleotides not matched to a gene: 5. This CDR3 comprises 16 residues. The CDR3 DNA reads as TGTGCCAGCAGAGTTGGACTAGCGGGAGGAACCGGGGAGCTGTTTTTT. Amino acid sequence: CASRVGLAGGTGELFF.

This chain uses TRBV24-1 with TRBJ2-7; perhaps TRBD1 as D (6 bases). Trimming took 0 bases from V and 1 from J, leaving 12 bases between them. Germline-derived CDR1 and CDR2 are KGHDR and SFDVKD. CDR3 length equals 16 residues. The CDR3 nucleotides read TGTGCCACCAGTGATTTGAGTGACAGGCCATCCTACGAGCAGTACTTC. It codes for CATSDLSDRPSYEQYF.

This clonotype was observed a handful of times. V gene TRBV7-3 combines with J gene TRBJ1-1; D gene unclear. The V gene's germline CDR1 is SGHTA and CDR2 FQGTGA. CDR3 length equals 14 residues. Trimming removed 0 bases at V and 1 base at J, with 6 bases between. The CDR3 protein is CASSLTRQNTEAFF. Here the CDR3 DNA reads TGTGCCAGCAGCTTAACGCGGCAGAACACTGAAGCTTTCTTT.

The V gene is TRBV29-1, the J gene TRBJ2-5; the D gene is possibly TRBD1 (6 bases). The CDR3 has 15 residues. Germline CDR1 is SQVTM and CDR2 is ANQGSEA. Deletions cut 5 bases from V and 2 bases from J, with 18 bases between. The CDR3 reads CSVKGGLNGQETQYF. CDR3 sequence (DNA): TGCAGCGTTAAAGGGGGTTTGAATGGACAAGAGACCCAGTACTTC.

The table lists this clonotype with a few counts. This sequence joins TRBV6-5 and TRBJ2-1, with a tentative D call TRBD1 (5 bases). Looked up from germline, CDR1 is MNHEY and CDR2 is SVGAGI. The length of the CDR3 is 15 residues. Trimming shortened V by 6 bases and J by 3 bases, and 15 bases separated the two germline ends. CDR3 in DNA: TGTGCCAGCAGAAGACAGACATCCCTCTACAATGAGCAGTTCTTC. Translated, it gives CASRRQTSLYNEQFF.